These 30 T cell receptor beta chains were all obtained from the same sample, sequenced in a study of T cell changes during pregnancy in multiple sclerosis. Measured with immunoSEQ multiplex PCR; TCRdb has only the in-frame clones, and not every one. This table holds tens of thousands of clones, around 92% found once. The sequencing here drew on peripheral blood, taken before pregnancy. The receptors shown here come from a female donor with multiple sclerosis, enrolled in a pregnancy study.

This sequence joins TRBV9 and TRBJ2-1; 7 nucleotides match TRBD2. The J segment lost 0 bases and the V segment lost 3 bases, leaving 12 bases of the junction unmatched. The CDR3 sequence is 18 residues long. The germline CDR1 and CDR2 sequences are SGDLS and YYNGEE. The CDR3: CASSAPWARGSSYNEQFF. DNA for the CDR3: TGTGCCAGCAGCGCCCCTTGGGCGCGGGGGTCCTCCTACAATGAGCAGTTCTTC. Based on the CDR3 plus reference TRBV9 and TRBJ2-1, the full variable domain is DSGVTQTPKHLITATGQRVTLRCSPRSGDLSVYWYQQSLDQGLQFLIQYYNGEERAKGNILERFSAQQFPDLHSELNLSSLELGDSALYFCASSAPWARGSSYNEQFFGPGTRLTVL.

This clone turned up a few times. V and J are TRBV5-1 and TRBJ1-6, with 8 bases identical to TRBD1. Trimming removed 0 bases from V and 10 bases from J; junction bases left unmatched: 6. The CDR3 consists of 15 residues. The V gene's germline CDR1 is SGHRS and CDR2 YFSETQ. CDR3 loop: CASSLDGQGYSPLHF. The CDR3 DNA sequence: TGCGCCAGCAGCTTGGATGGACAGGGATACTCACCCCTCCACTTT.

Only one count was recorded for this clone. The chain uses TRBV7-9 and TRBJ2-5, with TRBD1 matching 8 bases. The V gene end was trimmed by 3 bases and the J gene end by 2 bases; junction bases not matched to a gene: 2. Germline-derived CDR1 and CDR2 are SEHNR and FQNEAQ (reference sequence). The CDR3 runs 14 residues. For the CDR3, the DNA is TGTGCCAGCAGCTTTAACAGGGGGCAAGAGACCCAGTACTTC. Its translation is CASSFNRGQETQYF.

The J gene is TRBJ2-3, the V gene TRBV7-3, with 8 positions matching TRBD1. The germline V gene has CDR1 SGHTA and CDR2 FQGTGA. Germline trimming cut 4 bases from V and 6 bases from J; bases unmatched to any gene: 6. The CDR3 is 14 residues long. CDR3 in DNA: TGTGCCAGCAGCTCTCAGACAGGGGTGGATACGCAGTATTTT. Translating it yields CASSSQTGVDTQYF.

V is TRBV6-5 and J is TRBJ1-1; no firm D call. Per the germline V gene, CDR1 is MNHEY and CDR2 is SVGAGI. The CDR3 covers 13 residues. Trimming took 4 bases from V and 0 from J, leaving 6 bases between them. The CDR3 DNA reads TGTGCCAGCAGTTTGAGCATGAACACTGAAGCTTTCTTT. Amino acids: CASSLSMNTEAFF.

The rearrangement links TRBV19 to TRBJ2-6, with a weak D call TRBD1 (5 bases). V gave up 7 bases and J gave up 4 bases, with 11 bases separating them. The germline gives CDR1 LNHDA, CDR2 SQIVND (reference sequence). The CDR3 runs to 14 residues. The CDR3 here is CASNPGPGANVLTF. The CDR3 bases are TGTGCCAGTAACCCAGGGCCCGGGGCCAACGTCCTGACTTTC.

The chain joins TRBV5-1 to TRBJ2-3; a weak D match, TRBD2 (6 bases). Trimming took 1 base from V and 2 from J, leaving 14 bases between them. This CDR3 contains 16 residues. Per germline, CDR1 SGHRS and CDR2 YFSETQ. CDR3 DNA: TGCGCCAGCAGCTTGTCATCGGGACTTAACACAGATACGCAGTATTTT. Translating gives CASSLSSGLNTDTQYF.

Regarding this clone: Here the CDR3 omits its conserved ending phenylalanine or tryptophan, so a read error is the likely source. The DNA is omitted, as the CDR3 cannot be located on it reliably, and the CDR3 follows TCRdb's listing. The genes are TRBV11-3 and TRBJ2-3; the listed D gene, TRBD1, was not tested against the DNA. Counting both end residues, the CDR3 totals 9 amino acids. Germline V CDR1 and CDR2: SGHNT, YENEEA. CDR3 residues: CASGWGGLL.

The DNA for the CDR3 is TGTGCCAGCAGCTTAATTCCCGAGACTTGCCTCTTCTATAATTCACCCCTCCACTTT. Translating gives CASSLIPETCLFYNSPLHF. The chain is built from TRBV7-4 and TRBJ1-6, with D uncertain. The V gene lost 2 bases and the J gene lost 3 bases, with 20 bases spanning the gap. Germline V gene lookup returns CDR1 SGHVT and CDR2 SQSDAQ. The CDR3 loop spans 19 amino acids.

V gene TRBV6-5 combines with J gene TRBJ1-2, with TRBD1 identical over 8 bases. Trimming took 6 bases from V and 2 from J; bases not matched to a gene: 8. Germline values: CDR1 MNHEY, CDR2 SVGAGI. This CDR3 region has 15 residues. CDR3 sequence reads: CASRTPGQVNYGYTF. The CDR3 nucleotides read TGTGCCAGCAGGACACCGGGACAGGTGAACTATGGCTACACCTTC.

This chain joins TRBV6-6 and TRBJ2-5; 9 nucleotides agree with TRBD2. Germline V gene data show CDR1 as MNHNY and CDR2 as SVGAGI (reference sequence). J lost 5 bases, V lost 1 base, and 2 bases had no gene match. This CDR3 has 14 amino acids. In DNA, the CDR3 is TGTGCCAGCAGTTACTTCACTAGCGGGGAGACCCAGTACTTC. Its translation: CASSYFTSGETQYF.

This clone was observed a few times. The CDR3 DNA follows: TGTGCCACCAGCAGACCAAATAACTATGGCTACACCTTC. It is translated as CATSRPNNYGYTF. The chain carries TRBV15 and TRBJ1-2; D ambiguous. Trimming removed 2 bases at V and 1 base at J, with 5 bases between. CDR3 length: 13 residues. Germline V lookup: CDR1 LNHNV, CDR2 YYDKDF (reference sequence).

The chain links TRBV18 to TRBJ2-3, with a weak D call TRBD1 (6 bases). Germline lookup yields CDR1 KGHSH and CDR2 LQKENI. V was trimmed by 3 bases and J by 2 bases, leaving 15 bases between them. The CDR3 extends over 16 amino acids. CDR3 sequence reads: CASSPGTNRNTDTQYF. Here the CDR3 DNA reads TGTGCCAGCTCACCCGGGACAAACCGAAACACAGATACGCAGTATTTT.

J is TRBJ1-2 and V is TRBV27, with a weak D call TRBD1 (5 bases). V lost 6 bases and J 4 bases, leaving 21 bases between the germline ends. This CDR3 contains 16 residues. Per germline, CDR1 MNHEY and CDR2 SMNVEV (reference sequence). The CDR3 region is CASSPGWGRAGYGYTF. The CDR3 bases are TGTGCCAGCAGCCCCGGCTGGGGCAGGGCTGGCTATGGCTACACCTTC.

The gene calls are TRBV5-1 and TRBJ1-6; D gene ambiguous. The CDR3 runs 16 residues. Trimming left V 1 base short and J 5 bases short, with 13 bases between. The germline gives CDR1 SGHRS, CDR2 YFSETQ. CDR3 coding DNA: TGCGCCAGCAGCTTGTGGGCACGGGAGAATAATTCACCCCTCCACTTT. Residues: CASSLWARENNSPLHF.

The gene calls are TRBV27 and TRBJ2-5; weak D call: TRBD1 (7 bases). There are 15 residues in the CDR3. The germline gives CDR1 MNHEY, CDR2 SMNVEV (reference sequence). The V gene lost 2 bases and the J gene lost 4 bases, with 14 bases spanning the gap. This CDR3 reads CASSLGPGGGETQYF. Here the CDR3 DNA reads TGTGCCAGCAGTTTAGGCCCAGGGGGAGGAGAGACCCAGTACTTC.

V usage is TRBV5-6 and J usage is TRBJ1-1; TRBD1 matches at 7 bases. The CDR3 extends over 14 amino acids. The V segment lost 1 base and the J segment 10 bases; nucleotides outside the gene matches: 10. In germline, CDR1 is SGHDT, CDR2 YYEEEE. This CDR3 reads CASSLTGQPFPAFF. The CDR3 region has the DNA TGTGCCAGCAGCTTGACGGGACAGCCTTTCCCAGCTTTCTTT.

The chain employs TRBV19 and TRBJ2-1; 9 bases align to TRBD1. Germline trimming cut 5 bases from V and 8 bases from J; bases unmatched to any gene: 7. Germline CDR1 reads LNHDA; CDR2 reads SQIVND (reference sequence). CDR3 length: 14 amino acids. CDR3 in DNA: TGTGCCAGTAGTCTGGACAGGGGAAGGGATGAGCAGTTCTTC. Its translation is CASSLDRGRDEQFF.

The rearrangement joins TRBV19 to TRBJ2-2; a possible D gene is TRBD2 (6 bases). Trimming left V 4 bases short and J 8 bases short, with 20 bases between. Germline values: CDR1 LNHDA, CDR2 SQIVND (reference sequence). The CDR3 covers 16 residues. Written as DNA, the CDR3 is TGTGCCAGTAGTACCGGGGGACCGACAGAAACAGGGGAGCTGTTTTTT. The encoded protein is CASSTGGPTETGELFF. The full variable domain, its missing parts supplied by reference TRBV19 and TRBJ2-2, is DGGITQSPKYLFRKEGQNVTLSCEQNLNHDAMYWYRQDPGQGLRLIYYSQIVNDFQKGDIAEGYSVSREKKESFPLTVTSAQKNPTAFYLCASSTGGPTETGELFFGEGSRLTVL.

This chain connects TRBV7-9 to TRBJ1-4; 7 bases line up with TRBD1. The germline CDR1 and CDR2 sequences are SEHNR and FQNEAQ (reference sequence). This CDR3 has 19 amino acids. V shed 2 bases and J 6 bases; nucleotides not matched to a gene: 18. The CDR3 sequence: CASSLIGFWDQGVDEKLFF. CDR3 DNA: TGTGCCAGCAGCTTAATCGGGTTCTGGGATCAGGGGGTGGATGAAAAACTGTTTTTT.

This chain's CDR3 is CASSPPTGNAMKDKNIQYF. CDR3 nucleotides: TGTGCCAGCAGCCCGCCGACAGGGAATGCTATGAAGGACAAAAACATTCAGTACTTC. The chain recombines TRBV9 with TRBJ2-4; 7 nucleotides agree with TRBD1. The CDR3 loop spans 19 amino acids. Trimming took 4 bases from V and 3 from J; bases not matched to a gene: 19. Looked up from germline, CDR1 is SGDLS and CDR2 is YYNGEE.

This chain joins TRBV11-2 and TRBJ1-6; TRBD1 agrees at 8 bases. The CDR3 spans 13 residues. Germline V gives CDR1 SGHAT, CDR2 FQNNGV. V trimming: 4 bases; J trimming: 13 bases; junction bases outside the gene matches: 6. The CDR3 coding sequence is TGTGCCAGCAGCTCCTTACAGGGGGGGCCCCTCCACTTT. Its protein is CASSSLQGGPLHF. Full variable domain (outside the CDR3, taken from reference TRBV11-2 and TRBJ1-6): EAGVAQSPRYKIIEKRQSVAFWCNPISGHATLYWYQQILGQGPKLLIQFQNNGVVDDSQLPKDRFSAERLKGVDSTLKIQPAKLEDSAVYLCASSSLQGGPLHFGNGTRLTVT.

The V gene is TRBV6-1, the J gene TRBJ1-3, with unresolved D. Trimming removed 6 bases at V and 1 base at J, with 7 bases between. The germline gives CDR1 MNHNS, CDR2 SASEGT. There are 13 residues in the CDR3. CDR3 nucleotides: TGTGCCAGCAGGGCCGCTTCTGGAAACACCATATATTTT. Its protein is CASRAASGNTIYF.

The V and J genes are TRBV9 and TRBJ2-1; TRBD1 aligns across 11 bases. V shed 4 bases and J 9 bases; nucleotides not matched to a gene: 12. This CDR3 has 16 residues. CDR1 and CDR2 (germline): SGDLS, YYNGEE. This CDR3 reads CASSPSSGQGAVEQFF. Written as DNA, the CDR3 is TGTGCCAGCAGCCCATCCAGCGGACAGGGGGCGGTTGAGCAGTTCTTC.

The genes are TRBV5-6 and TRBJ2-7, with TRBD1 as a possible D gene (5 bases). V was shortened by 4 bases and J by 0 bases, with 14 bases between the two germline ends. The CDR3 extends over 15 amino acids. Germline V lookup: CDR1 SGHDT, CDR2 YYEEEE. CDR3 loop: CASSPDSLPSYEQYF. In nucleotides, the CDR3 is TGTGCCAGCAGCCCCGACAGCCTTCCCTCCTACGAGCAGTACTTC.

The CDR3 loop reads CASQQGGYQETQYF. The CDR3 bases are TGTGCTAGTCAACAGGGCGGGTACCAAGAGACCCAGTACTTC. The rearrangement links TRBV12-5 to TRBJ2-5; TRBD1 might be the D (6 bases). V was clipped by 8 bases and J by 0 bases, with 13 bases between them. From germline, CDR1 is LGHNT and CDR2 FRNRAP. CDR3 size: 14 residues.

The chain is built from TRBV5-6 and TRBJ2-1; 12 positions agree with TRBD2. The CDR3 loop spans 15 amino acids. Germline trimming cut 4 bases from V and 10 bases from J; bases unmatched to any gene: 9. Germline V CDR1 and CDR2: SGHDT, YYEEEE. Here the CDR3 reads CASSPPSGGAGEQFF. CDR3 coding DNA: TGTGCCAGCAGCCCTCCTAGCGGGGGGGCAGGGGAGCAGTTCTTC.

This chain links TRBV5-1 with TRBJ1-1; 8 bases agree with TRBD1. V trimming: 3 bases; J trimming: 0 bases; junction bases outside the gene matches: 7. Per the germline V gene, CDR1 is SGHRS and CDR2 is YFSETQ. There are 16 residues in the CDR3. The CDR3 coding sequence is TGCGCCAGCAGCTCGATTCAGGGGGCGATGAACACTGAAGCTTTCTTT. The encoded protein is CASSSIQGAMNTEAFF.

This clone was observed a few times. The rearrangement uses TRBV10-3 and TRBJ1-1, with D perhaps TRBD1 (6 bases). V dropped 7 bases and J dropped 1 base, with 13 bases sitting between them. Germline V gene data show CDR1 as ENHRY and CDR2 as SYGVKD. This CDR3 contains 14 residues. In nucleotides, the CDR3 is TGTGCCATCACCAAGTCAGGGGAGAACACTGAAGCTTTCTTT. Its protein is CAITKSGENTEAFF.

The rearrangement joins TRBV7-9 to TRBJ2-7; possibly TRBD1 for D (6 bases). This CDR3 is 16 amino acids long. The germline gives CDR1 SEHNR, CDR2 FQNEAQ (reference sequence). V lost 5 bases and J 0 bases, leaving 17 bases between the germline ends. CDR3: CASSPSPQGSSYEQYF. The CDR3 DNA reads as TGTGCCAGCAGCCCTAGCCCTCAGGGGAGCTCCTACGAGCAGTACTTC.